This TCR beta chain was profiled in a study of cytomegalovirus exposure and HLA in healthy donors. The CDR3 covers 15 residues. Between the trimmed V and J ends, which lost 0 bases and 0 bases, there was a span of 7 bases. Germline-derived CDR1 and CDR2 are MNHEY and SMNVEV (reference sequence). 13 Jbeta primers and 60 Vbeta primers were used for the PCR. Produced via immunoSEQ multiplex PCR; TCRdb's table is partial and in-frame only. The sample lists 120,000 to 150,000 clones; approximately 80% were seen once. Findings of the study overall: Most TCR beta V segments were productive about 90% or about 30% of the time in an earlier analysis. A later analysis appeared to link common viral pathogens to several of the most significant clusters. Cytomegalovirus status was reportedly diagnosed by the classifier with high specificity and sensitivity.

This clone turned up a few times. What it binds is not known. This sequence originates from a male donor in good health and CMV-seropositive. This chain uses TRBV27 with TRBJ2-3; D possibly corresponds to TRBD1 (6 bases). The source material was PBMCs. CDR3 nucleotide sequence: TGTGCCAGCAGTTTATCAGGACAGAGCACAGATACGCAGTATTTT. Translated, it gives CASSLSGQSTDTQYF.